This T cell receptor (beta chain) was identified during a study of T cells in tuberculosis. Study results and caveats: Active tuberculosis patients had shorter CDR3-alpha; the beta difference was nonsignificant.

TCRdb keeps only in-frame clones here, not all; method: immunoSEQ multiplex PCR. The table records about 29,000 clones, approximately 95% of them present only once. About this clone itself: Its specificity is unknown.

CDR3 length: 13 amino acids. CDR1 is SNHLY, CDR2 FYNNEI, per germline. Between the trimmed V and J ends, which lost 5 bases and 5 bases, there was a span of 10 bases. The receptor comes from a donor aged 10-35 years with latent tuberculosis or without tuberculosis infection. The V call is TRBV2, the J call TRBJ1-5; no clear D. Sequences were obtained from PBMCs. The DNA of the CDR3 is TGTGCCAGCAGTCCAGAATGGCATCAGCCCCAGCATTTT. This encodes CASSPEWHQPQHF.